A single sample gave rise to the 28 T cell receptor beta chains below, sequenced in a study of CD8 T cells in ankylosing spondylitis. In TCRdb, the 5' RACE reads were re-called with MiXCR into one record per CDR3 protein. Here the sample spans a few hundred thousand distinct CDR3 sequences, 20% being singletons. Sequenced material: blood, either unsorted or a sorted T cell fraction (not recorded which). Every receptor here comes from a female donor with ankylosing spondylitis or in good health (not recorded which).

There are many counts of this clonotype. The chain recombines TRBV29-1 with TRBJ2-7; D is undetermined. CDR3 length: 12 residues. CDR1 is SQVTM and CDR2 is ANQGSEA in the germline V gene. V shed 0 bases and J shed 5 bases, with 8 bases lying between them. The CDR3 sequence is CSVEDAGDEQYF. DNA of the CDR3: TGCAGCGTTGAAGATGCTGGTGACGAGCAGTACTTC.

Many counts were recorded for this clonotype. The chain uses TRBV7-2 and TRBJ2-1; D tentatively reads TRBD1 or TRBD2 (6 bases each). This CDR3 is built from 17 residues. Germline lookup yields CDR1 SGHTA and CDR2 FQGNSA. With 0 bases removed from V and 11 bases from J, the gap between germline ends came to 23 bases. The CDR3 DNA reads as TGTGCCAGCAGCTTAGCTCCGGAGGGTACAGGGACGGGGAAGCAGTTCTTC. This gives the protein CASSLAPEGTGTGKQFF.

The chain recombines TRBV5-1 with TRBJ2-7; D unresolved. CDR3 length equals 14 residues. CDR1 SGHRS and CDR2 YFSETQ come from the germline V gene. V was shortened by 5 bases and J by 2 bases, with 14 bases between the two germline ends. This chain's CDR3 is CASRMAPGAYEQYF. CDR3 DNA: TGCGCCAGCAGGATGGCCCCTGGGGCCTACGAGCAGTACTTC.

This clonotype turned up a few times. The rearrangement joins TRBV27 to TRBJ2-7; 7 bases align to TRBD2. The CDR3 length is 16 residues. CDR1 is MNHEY and CDR2 is SMNVEV in the germline V gene (reference sequence). Unmatched junction bases numbered 13, after V lost 5 bases and J lost 3 bases. The CDR3 sequence: CASSDSWGGTGYEQYF. The DNA of the CDR3 is TGTGCCAGCAGTGATTCATGGGGAGGGACGGGCTACGAGCAGTACTTC.

This clonotype has a handful of counts. In DNA, the CDR3 is TGCAGTGCTAATGGGACGCCAAAGGGTCCACCCCTCCACTTT. Encoded protein: CSANGTPKGPPLHF. V and J are TRBV20-1 and TRBJ1-6; maybe TRBD1 (5 bases). The CDR3 is 14 amino acids. The V gene's germline CDR1 is DFQATT and CDR2 SNEGSKA (reference sequence). With 4 bases removed from V and 11 bases from J, the gap between germline ends came to 18 bases.

This clonotype was recorded only once. The chain employs TRBV6-4 and TRBJ2-1, with 8 bases aligning to TRBD2. The CDR3 length is 16 residues. J lost 6 bases, V lost 6 bases, and 13 bases had no gene match. Germline values: CDR1 MRHNA, CDR2 SNTAGT. CDR3 DNA sequence: TGTGCCAGCAGCGGCGAAGCGGGAGTGGGGGGCAATGAGCAGTTCTTC. Its translation is CASSGEAGVGGNEQFF.

There are a few counts of this clonotype. The chain uses TRBV7-2 and TRBJ2-1; tentatively, D is TRBD2 (6 bases). CDR1 and CDR2 (germline): SGHTA, FQGNSA. This CDR3 has 17 residues. Trimming shortened V by 5 bases and J by 9 bases, and 26 bases separated the two germline ends. The CDR3 region has the DNA TGTGCCAGCAGCACCCCTGGTGGCGGAGCAGGAGGGAGTGAGCAGTTCTTC. Its protein product is CASSTPGGGAGGSEQFF.

This clonotype showed up many times. This chain connects TRBV7-2 to TRBJ2-7; 7 bases fit TRBD2. CDR3 size: 13 residues. Germline V gene lookup returns CDR1 SGHTA and CDR2 FQGNSA. J was trimmed by 3 bases and V by 5 bases; bases with no gene match: 4. CDR3 nucleotide sequence: TGTGCCAGCAGCGTGACTAGCCTCTACGAGCAGTACTTC. It is translated as CASSVTSLYEQYF.

This clonotype turned up a few times. The chain carries TRBV12-3 or TRBV12-4 and TRBJ2-7; unclear D gene. The V end lost 5 bases, the J end lost 2 bases, and 10 bases lay between the germline ends. The CDR3 consists of 13 residues. The CDR3 DNA is TGTGCCAGCAGTCATGGACGACCCTACGAGCAGTACTTC. This gives the protein CASSHGRPYEQYF.

There are a few counts of this clonotype. CDR3 amino acids: CASKSGNALDEQFF. The DNA for the CDR3 is TGTGCCAGCAAGAGCGGGAATGCCCTTGATGAGCAGTTCTTC. The rearrangement uses TRBV2 and TRBJ2-1; TRBD2 matches at 7 bases. This CDR3 region has 14 residues. In germline, CDR1 is SNHLY, CDR2 FYNNEI. V lost 7 bases to trimming and J lost 8 bases; unmatched junction nucleotides: 11.

In this sample, this clonotype turned up a few times. The chain joins TRBV7-7 to TRBJ2-1; D uncertain. The V end was cut by 5 bases, the J end by 0 bases, with 17 bases between. CDR3 length: 17 amino acids. CDR1 and CDR2 from the germline V gene are SSHAT and FNYEAQ (reference sequence). CDR3 loop: CASSPPVELRSYNEQFF. The CDR3 DNA follows: TGTGCCAGCAGCCCCCCCGTCGAGCTTCGCTCCTACAATGAGCAGTTCTTC.

This clonotype was seen only a few times. The chain has TRBV5-1 and TRBJ1-5, with D hard to call. V was shortened by 0 bases and J by 4 bases, with 11 bases between the two germline ends. This CDR3 region has 15 residues. Germline CDR1 and CDR2: SGHRS and YFSETQ. The CDR3 reads CASSLDGGKNQPQHF. The CDR3 DNA follows: TGCGCCAGCAGCTTGGATGGCGGGAAAAATCAGCCCCAGCATTTT.

This clonotype has at least ten counts. The chain is built from TRBV10-3 and TRBJ2-1, with 7 bases that match TRBD2. The germline V gene has CDR1 ENHRY and CDR2 SYGVKD. V gave up 3 bases and J gave up 5 bases; unmatched junction bases: 1. The CDR3 loop spans 13 amino acids. The CDR3 region has the DNA TGTGCCATCAGTGACGGACTAGACAATGAGCAGTTCTTC. Its protein product is CAISDGLDNEQFF.

The rearrangement joins TRBV7-2 to TRBJ2-7; 9 nucleotides line up with TRBD1. After removal of 6 bases from V and 7 bases from J, the junction contained 13 bases not matched to a gene. The germline V gene encodes CDR1 SGHTA and CDR2 FQGNSA. There are 15 residues in the CDR3. CDR3 in DNA: TGTGCCAGCAGGGACGATAGGGACAGGGCCAGAGAGCAGTACTTC. Translated, it gives CASRDDRDRAREQYF.

This clonotype was counted only a few times. The chain couples TRBV28 to TRBJ1-1; TRBD1 matches at 8 bases. V was clipped by 4 bases and J by 3 bases; unmatched bases: 4. The CDR3 has 14 amino acids. Germline V gives CDR1 MDHEN, CDR2 SYDVKM. The CDR3 nucleotides are TGTGCCAGCAGTTCCCAGGGGGCGCACACTGAAGCTTTCTTT. Translation: CASSSQGAHTEAFF. The entire variable domain, with the rest obtained from reference TRBV28 and TRBJ1-1, is as follows: DVKVTQSSRYLVKRTGEKVFLECVQDMDHENMFWYRQDPGLGLRLIYFSYDVKMKEKGDIPEGYSVSREKKERFSLILESASTNQTSMYLCASSSQGAHTEAFFGQGTRLTVV.

The V and J genes are TRBV7-2 and TRBJ2-5; D perhaps matches TRBD2 (6 bases). The CDR3 runs to 14 residues. V dropped 5 bases and J dropped 3 bases, with 13 bases sitting between them. In germline, CDR1 is SGHTA, CDR2 FQGNSA. CDR3 sequence: CASSPGTPKETQYF. The CDR3 nucleotides read TGTGCCAGCAGCCCCGGGACTCCCAAAGAGACCCAGTACTTC.

In this sample, this clonotype turned up a few times. The chain is built from TRBV7-2 and TRBJ2-7, with 7 bases matching TRBD1. Looked up from germline, CDR1 is SGHTA and CDR2 is FQGNSA. The CDR3 is 14 amino acids. V lost 9 bases and J lost 3; bases outside the gene matches: 11. The CDR3 sequence is CASSKTGTYYEQYF. CDR3 bases: TGTGCCAGTTCGAAGACAGGGACCTACTACGAGCAGTACTTC.

CDR3 bases: TGTGCCAGCAGAGGTACAGGGGGAGCCTATGGCTACACCTTC. Translating it yields CASRGTGGAYGYTF. The rearrangement uses TRBV27 and TRBJ1-2; 8 bases line up with TRBD1. Germline trimming cut 6 bases from V and 4 bases from J; bases unmatched to any gene: 7. Germline V gives CDR1 MNHEY, CDR2 SMNVEV (reference sequence). The CDR3 extends over 14 amino acids.

J is TRBJ1-3 and V is TRBV15; D might be TRBD1 (5 bases). Germline-derived CDR1 and CDR2 are LNHNV and YYDKDF (reference sequence). Deletions cut 0 bases from V and 2 bases from J, with 14 bases between. The CDR3 totals 17 residues. DNA for the CDR3: TGTGCCACCAGCAGAGATTTAGGGGCGTCGGCTGGAAACACCATATATTTT. It codes for CATSRDLGASAGNTIYF. Together with reference TRBV15 and TRBJ1-3, the CDR3 gives the full variable domain: DAMVIQNPRYQVTQFGKPVTLSCSQTLNHNVMYWYQQKSSQAPKLLFHYYDKDFNNEADTPDNFQSRRPNTSFCFLDIRSPGLGDTAMYLCATSRDLGASAGNTIYFGEGSWLTVV.

This clonotype was recorded at least ten times. The chain is built from TRBV20-1 and TRBJ1-1; possible D gene TRBD1, 5 bases. Germline V lookup: CDR1 DFQATT, CDR2 SNEGSKA (reference sequence). V lost 5 bases, J lost 7 bases, and 17 bases lay in between. This CDR3 has 13 residues. The CDR3 region has the DNA TGCAGTGCTTTTCCCCAGGGCTGGGTTGAAGCTTTCTTT. The encoded protein is CSAFPQGWVEAFF.

This clonotype showed up many times. The J gene is TRBJ2-7, the V gene TRBV29-1, with D possibly being TRBD2 (6 bases). Germline V lookup: CDR1 SQVTM, CDR2 ANQGSEA. CDR3 length equals 13 residues. V was shortened by 6 bases and J by 2 bases, with 14 bases between the two germline ends. The CDR3 DNA sequence: TGCAGCGTCCGTTGGGCGGGAACCTACGAGCAGTACTTC. It specifies CSVRWAGTYEQYF.

The chain combines TRBV5-4 with TRBJ1-4; D is ambiguous. Germline V CDR1 and CDR2: SGHNT, YYREEE (reference sequence). The CDR3 spans 13 residues. V lost 4 bases, J lost 4 bases, and 8 bases lay in between. For the CDR3, the DNA is TGTGCCAGCAGCAAGAAGGGTAATGAAAAACTGTTTTTT. This translates into CASSKKGNEKLFF.

This clonotype was observed at least ten times. The rearrangement joins TRBV29-1 to TRBJ1-1; D gene unclear. Germline V gives CDR1 SQVTM, CDR2 ANQGSEA. Between the trimmed V and J ends, which lost 1 base and 4 bases, there was a span of 4 bases. The CDR3 contains 11 residues. The CDR3 DNA reads as TGCAGCGTTGAAGGTGGCACTGAAGCTTTCTTT. This gives the protein CSVEGGTEAFF.

J is TRBJ2-3 and V is TRBV5-1; 7 bases are a match to TRBD2. The CDR3 has 16 amino acids. Germline V CDR1 and CDR2: SGHRS, YFSETQ. Losses at the gene ends were 1 base for V and 1 base for J; bases not matched to a gene: 6. CDR3 residues: CASSLRRESRTDTQYF. The DNA for the CDR3 is TGCGCCAGCAGCTTGAGGCGGGAGTCCCGCACAGATACGCAGTATTTT.

This chain links TRBV27 with TRBJ2-7, with a tentative D call TRBD1 (6 bases). This CDR3 is 15 amino acids long. Germline loops: CDR1 MNHEY, CDR2 SMNVEV (reference sequence). Trimming stripped 6 bases from V and 0 bases from J, with 15 bases between. Here the CDR3 reads CASSLTGFGSYEQYF. The CDR3 region has the DNA TGTGCCAGCAGCCTCACAGGGTTCGGCTCCTACGAGCAGTACTTC.

The chain carries TRBV5-1 and TRBJ2-7; TRBD1 matches 9 bases. The germline V gene encodes CDR1 SGHRS and CDR2 YFSETQ. This CDR3 has 14 amino acids. The junction had 5 bases not matched to a gene; V was cut back by 1 base and J by 6 bases. The CDR3 sequence: CASSLHRGRSEQYF. The CDR3 DNA reads TGCGCCAGCAGCTTGCACAGGGGGCGTTCCGAGCAGTACTTC.

This clonotype was detected a few times. The chain joins TRBV7-2 to TRBJ2-5; 8 nucleotides agree with TRBD2. The CDR3 spans 15 residues. The V segment lost 4 bases and the J segment 3 bases; nucleotides outside the gene matches: 7. Germline CDR1 is SGHTA and CDR2 is FQGNSA. The CDR3 is CASSYQREWKETQYF. The CDR3 DNA reads as TGTGCCAGCAGCTACCAGCGGGAGTGGAAAGAGACCCAGTACTTC.

This clonotype came up a few times. CDR3 region: CASSQDRGLAGTEQYF. The CDR3 DNA reads TGCGCCAGCAGCCAAGATAGGGGACTAGCGGGAACCGAGCAGTACTTC. The rearrangement joins TRBV4-1 to TRBJ2-7, with TRBD2 identical over 13 bases. Losses at the gene ends were 0 bases for V and 6 bases for J; bases not matched to a gene: 5. Germline V gene data show CDR1 as MGHRA and CDR2 as YSYEKL. This CDR3 has 16 residues.